This passage covers 8 T cell receptor beta chains from one sample sequenced in a study of CD8+ T cells in alopecia areata. Sequencing used cDNA as its template, made by extracting RNA and reverse transcribing it. Generated by immunoSEQ multiplex PCR, the TCRdb table keeps only in-frame clones and is missing some. This repertoire shows 130,000 to 150,000 clones, approximately 51% found once; its top ten account for 0.95% to 1%. The sequences come from CD4+ T cells sorted from blood, collected at week 0. These receptors all stem from a human donor with alopecia areata.

The CDR3 spells CASSLGTSGRQETQYF. The DNA for the CDR3 is TGCGCCAGCAGCTTAGGGACTAGCGGGAGACAAGAGACCCAGTACTTC. The V gene is TRBV5-1, the J gene TRBJ2-5, with TRBD2 matching over 14 bases. CDR3 length equals 16 residues. V trimming: 2 bases; J trimming: 2 bases; junction bases outside the gene matches: 2. CDR1 is SGHRS, CDR2 YFSETQ, per germline.

Points on this clone: A much larger clone differs by one base, so this may be a read error. This CDR3 is also generated by other DNA sequences in the sample. This CDR3 is CASIWFGNEQFF. CDR3 in DNA: TGTGCCAGCATCTGGTTCGGCAATGAGCAGTTCTTC. The J gene is TRBJ2-1, the V gene TRBV2; D unresolved. This CDR3 region has 12 residues. V was trimmed by 7 bases and J by 6 bases, leaving 10 bases between them. Germline-derived CDR1 and CDR2 are SNHLY and FYNNEI.

This clone was found a few times. V and J are TRBV29-1 and TRBJ2-5; tentative D call: TRBD1 (6 bases). This CDR3 has 13 residues. Trimming stripped 3 bases from V and 7 bases from J, with 15 bases between. CDR1 SQVTM and CDR2 ANQGSEA come from the germline V gene. The CDR3 nucleotides are TGCAGCGTTGAGTTGAACAGGGCGGTGACCCAGTACTTC. As protein: CSVELNRAVTQYF.

The rearrangement links TRBV19 to TRBJ2-1; TRBD2 agrees at 7 bases. The CDR3 consists of 16 residues. With V trimmed by 4 bases and J by 3 bases, 9 bases remained unmatched. In germline, CDR1 is LNHDA, CDR2 SQIVND (reference sequence). The CDR3 loop reads CASSTLGGTIYNEQFF. CDR3 coding DNA: TGTGCCAGTAGTACCCTCGGGGGGACGATCTACAATGAGCAGTTCTTC.

This clone was observed a handful of times. The chain couples TRBV7-2 to TRBJ2-7; possible D gene TRBD2, 6 bases. Trimming stripped 2 bases from V and 6 bases from J, with 20 bases between. The length of the CDR3 is 16 residues. The germline gives CDR1 SGHTA, CDR2 FQGNSA. CDR3 amino acids: CASSLIAGLPSTEQYF. The DNA for the CDR3 is TGTGCCAGCAGCTTAATCGCGGGGCTACCATCCACCGAGCAGTACTTC.

This clone was recorded a few times. V and J are TRBV30 and TRBJ2-1, with D tentatively TRBD1 (5 bases). CDR3 length equals 13 residues. The germline gives CDR1 GTSNPN, CDR2 SVGIG (reference sequence). Trimming shortened V by 5 bases and J by 5 bases, and 13 bases separated the two germline ends. As DNA, the CDR3 is TGTGCCTGGTTCAGGGAAATGCACAATGAGCAGTTCTTC. It encodes CAWFREMHNEQFF.

This clone was recorded a few times. The J gene is TRBJ2-7, the V gene TRBV28; maybe TRBD2 (7 bases). Trimming stripped 4 bases from V and 6 bases from J, with 22 bases between. Germline V gives CDR1 MDHEN, CDR2 SYDVKM. The CDR3 is made up of 16 amino acids. The CDR3 reads CASSSTRGGAVREQYF. CDR3 sequence (DNA): TGTGCCAGCAGTTCAACGAGGGGGGGAGCGGTACGCGAGCAGTACTTC.

The chain combines TRBV5-1 with TRBJ1-2, with D hard to call. Germline V CDR1 and CDR2: SGHRS, YFSETQ. V was cut by 4 bases and J by 8 bases, with 18 bases left in between. The CDR3 is made up of 14 amino acids. The CDR3: CASSIGGEMQGYTF. The CDR3 DNA reads TGCGCCAGCAGCATCGGAGGTGAAATGCAGGGCTACACCTTC.